A selection of T cell receptor beta chains follows, all from one sample in a study of cytomegalovirus exposure and HLA in healthy donors. The assay was immunoSEQ multiplex PCR, and TCRdb's table has in-frame clones only and misses some. The sample has about 150,000 clones, about four fifths seen once. Sequenced: PBMCs. The source of these receptors is a girl aged 5 to 17 in good health and CMV-seropositive. Both conserved end residues are part of each CDR3. The order of the fields is D gene, J gene, V gene, clone size, CDR3 protein, CDR3 DNA. D genes are given only for firm matches. Some rows have no size entry. The others give once, few or many, or a class for an expanded clone.

D: .
J: TRBJ1-6
V: TRBV9
size: .
CDR3: CASSKSIRSYNSPLHF
DNA: TGTGCCAGCAGCAAATCTATACGCTCCTATAATTCACCCCTCCACTTT

D: .
J: TRBJ1-1
V: TRBV6-5
size: .
CDR3: CASSEGAGLDF
DNA: TGTGCCAGCAGTGAAGGGGCTGGGCTCGACTTT

D: TRBD1
J: TRBJ1-2
V: TRBV5-5
size: few
CDR3: CASSFPPTGEYGYTF
DNA: TGTGCCAGCAGCTTTCCCCCCACAGGGGAGTATGGCTACACCTTC

D: TRBD2
J: TRBJ2-1
V: TRBV30
size: .
CDR3: CAWSVRLAGGNEQFF
DNA: TGTGCCTGGAGTGTACGGCTAGCGGGGGGAAACGAGCAGTTCTTC

D: TRBD2
J: TRBJ2-1
V: TRBV6-5
size: .
CDR3: CASSYSGGGGRNEQFF
DNA: TGTGCCAGCAGTTACTCAGGCGGGGGGGGGAGGAATGAGCAGTTCTTC

D: TRBD1
J: TRBJ1-1
V: TRBV7-3
size: .
CDR3: CASSLTGGLRAFF
DNA: TGTGCCAGCAGTCTGACAGGGGGCCTTCGAGCTTTCTTT

D: .
J: TRBJ2-7
V: TRBV7-9
size: .
CDR3: CASSPWDKGPYEQYF
DNA: TGTGCCAGCAGCCCCTGGGACAAAGGCCCTTACGAGCAGTACTTC

D: TRBD1
J: TRBJ1-2
V: TRBV9
size: .
CDR3: CASSLGTGGNWKDGYTF
DNA: TGTGCCAGCAGCCTGGGGACAGGGGGAAATTGGAAGGATGGCTACACCTTC

D: TRBD1
J: TRBJ2-7
V: TRBV2
size: .
CDR3: CASSDWATGGNEQYF
DNA: TGTGCCAGCTCCGACTGGGCGACAGGGGGTAACGAGCAGTACTTC

D: TRBD2
J: TRBJ2-1
V: TRBV13
size: .
CDR3: CASRERSSGVGNEQFF
DNA: TGTGCCAGCAGGGAGAGATCTAGCGGGGTGGGGAATGAGCAGTTCTTC

D: .
J: TRBJ1-1
V: TRBV5-1
size: few
CDR3: CASSLDVGAATEAFF
DNA: TGCGCCAGCAGCTTGGATGTGGGGGCTGCCACTGAAGCTTTCTTT

D: .
J: TRBJ1-2
V: TRBV13
size: .
CDR3: CASDDRTYGYTF
DNA: TGTGCCAGCGACGACAGGACCTATGGCTACACCTTC

D: .
J: TRBJ1-2
V: TRBV20-1
size: .
CDR3: CSAQRDSGYTF
DNA: TGCAGTGCTCAACGGGACTCCGGCTACACCTTC

D: .
J: TRBJ1-5
V: TRBV5-1
size: .
CDR3: CASSRGLGNQPQHF
DNA: TGCGCCAGCAGCCGGGGGTTGGGGAATCAGCCCCAGCATTTT

D: TRBD1
J: TRBJ2-7
V: TRBV6-1
size: few
CDR3: CASSDGKGANLNEQYF
DNA: TGTGCCAGCAGTGATGGGAAGGGGGCTAACCTTAACGAGCAGTACTTC

D: .
J: TRBJ1-1
V: TRBV2
size: .
CDR3: CASRTQGTTEAFF
DNA: TGTGCCAGCAGGACTCAGGGGACCACTGAAGCTTTCTTT

D: .
J: TRBJ1-3
V: TRBV5-3
size: .
CDR3: CARSLAPQGVGSGNTIYF
DNA: TGTGCCAGAAGCTTGGCCCCACAGGGCGTCGGCTCTGGAAACACCATATATTTT

D: .
J: TRBJ2-2
V: TRBV29-1
size: once
CDR3: CSVGFGGEGNTGELFF
DNA: TGCAGCGTTGGTTTTGGGGGCGAGGGAAACACCGGGGAGCTGTTTTTT

D: TRBD1
J: TRBJ1-5
V: TRBV6-1
size: few
CDR3: CASSTDRGNQPQHF
DNA: TGTGCCAGCAGTACCGACAGGGGGAACCAGCCCCAGCATTTT

D: TRBD2
J: TRBJ2-1
V: TRBV7-9
size: .
CDR3: CASSLFTGTGSGADNEQFF
DNA: TGTGCCAGCAGCTTATTCACCGGGACGGGTAGCGGGGCCGACAATGAGCAGTTCTTC

D: .
J: TRBJ2-7
V: TRBV5-4
size: .
CDR3: CASSLKNKGNYEQYF
DNA: TGTGCCAGCAGCTTGAAAAACAAGGGGAATTACGAGCAGTACTTC

D: TRBD1
J: TRBJ1-1
V: TRBV12-5
size: .
CDR3: CASGVDRGKVGTEAFF
DNA: TGTGCTAGTGGCGTCGACAGGGGGAAGGTCGGAACTGAAGCTTTCTTT

D: .
J: TRBJ2-2
V: TRBV5-5
size: few
CDR3: CASSSTPGRGFLSGELFF
DNA: TGTGCCAGCAGCTCCACCCCGGGCAGGGGATTCCTCTCCGGGGAGCTGTTTTTT

D: .
J: TRBJ2-7
V: TRBV20-1
size: .
CDR3: CSAILSYEQYF
DNA: TGCAGTGCTATCTTATCCTACGAGCAGTACTTC

D: TRBD1
J: TRBJ1-6
V: TRBV9
size: few
CDR3: CASSPRQGDSPLHF
DNA: TGTGCCAGCAGCCCACGACAGGGTGATTCACCCCTCCACTTT

D: TRBD1
J: TRBJ2-5
V: TRBV5-1
size: .
CDR3: CASSYRDRPGETQYF
DNA: TGCGCCAGCAGCTACCGGGACAGGCCGGGGGAGACCCAGTACTTC

D: TRBD1
J: TRBJ1-3
V: TRBV2
size: .
CDR3: CASSMTGPSGNTIYF
DNA: TGTGCCAGCAGTATGACAGGGCCCTCTGGAAACACCATATATTTT

D: TRBD1
J: TRBJ1-1
V: TRBV29-1
size: .
CDR3: CTLISTGSNTEAFF
DNA: TGCACCCTTATTTCGACAGGGAGCAACACTGAAGCTTTCTTT

D: .
J: TRBJ1-5
V: TRBV18
size: .
CDR3: CASSLSTGSNQPQHF
DNA: TGTGCCAGCTCCTTATCTACAGGGTCCAATCAGCCCCAGCATTTT

D: .
J: TRBJ1-2
V: TRBV6-5
size: once
CDR3: CASSYSIRGGGYTF
DNA: TGTGCCAGCAGTTACTCGATAAGGGGAGGTGGCTACACCTTC

D: TRBD1
J: TRBJ1-2
V: TRBV13
size: .
CDR3: CASSSRRDRMIANYGYTF
DNA: TGTGCCAGCAGCTCCCGCCGGGACAGGATGATTGCTAACTATGGCTACACCTTC

D: .
J: TRBJ2-3
V: TRBV9
size: .
CDR3: CASSVAPGVDTQYF
DNA: TGTGCCAGCAGCGTAGCACCAGGGGTAGATACGCAGTATTTT

D: TRBD1
J: TRBJ1-6
V: TRBV12-5
size: .
CDR3: CASGWTGGISPLHF
DNA: TGTGCTAGTGGTTGGACAGGGGGCATATCACCCCTCCACTTT

D: .
J: TRBJ1-1
V: TRBV5-6
size: few
CDR3: CASSLSEIRGTEAFF
DNA: TGTGCCAGCAGCTTGAGCGAGATCAGAGGCACTGAAGCTTTCTTT

D: TRBD1
J: TRBJ2-7
V: TRBV4-1
size: once
CDR3: CASSLGQNSYEQYF
DNA: TGCGCCAGCAGCCTGGGACAGAATTCCTACGAGCAGTACTTC

D: .
J: TRBJ2-2
V: TRBV4-1
size: once
CDR3: CASSQETRAAGELFF
DNA: TGCGCCAGCAGCCAAGAGACTAGGGCGGCCGGGGAGCTGTTTTTT

D: TRBD1
J: TRBJ1-4
V: TRBV19
size: .
CDR3: CATDDRGENFGEKLFF
DNA: TGTGCCACGGACGACAGGGGAGAGAACTTTGGTGAAAAACTGTTTTTT

D: .
J: TRBJ2-5
V: TRBV5-4
size: .
CDR3: CASSLVSGEETQYF
DNA: TGTGCCAGCAGCTTGGTTTCGGGAGAAGAGACCCAGTACTTC

D: TRBD1
J: TRBJ1-3
V: TRBV5-4
size: .
CDR3: CASSFTGQGANTIYF
DNA: TGTGCCAGCAGCTTTACCGGACAGGGTGCAAACACCATATATTTT

D: TRBD2
J: TRBJ2-5
V: TRBV11-1
size: .
CDR3: CASSLDPRGGRETQYF
DNA: TGTGCCAGCAGCTTAGACCCCCGCGGGGGGCGGGAGACCCAGTACTTC

D: .
J: TRBJ1-3
V: TRBV15
size: .
CDR3: CATSRNIFPSGNTIYF
DNA: TGTGCCACCAGCAGGAACATCTTCCCCTCTGGAAACACCATATATTTT

D: .
J: TRBJ2-1
V: TRBV29-1
size: .
CDR3: CSVGQTLYNEQFF
DNA: TGCAGCGTTGGACAGACCCTATACAATGAGCAGTTCTTC

D: TRBD1
J: TRBJ1-1
V: TRBV25-1
size: .
CDR3: CASSSGQGNTEAFF
DNA: TGTGCCAGCAGTTCTGGACAGGGAAACACTGAAGCTTTCTTT

D: TRBD2
J: TRBJ2-1
V: TRBV29-1
size: .
CDR3: CSAKSGSSYNEQFF
DNA: TGCAGCGCCAAAAGCGGGAGCTCCTACAATGAGCAGTTCTTC

D: TRBD2
J: TRBJ2-1
V: TRBV19
size: .
CDR3: CASSIWLAENNEQFF
DNA: TGTGCCAGTAGTATATGGCTAGCGGAAAACAATGAGCAGTTCTTC

D: .
J: TRBJ1-1
V: TRBV5-1
size: few
CDR3: CASSQYRGTEAFF
DNA: TGCGCCAGCAGTCAGTATCGGGGGACTGAAGCTTTCTTT

D: .
J: TRBJ1-3
V: TRBV5-6
size: .
CDR3: CASSLGVDSGNTIYF
DNA: TGTGCCAGCAGCTTGGGCGTCGACTCTGGAAACACCATATATTTT